This T cell receptor beta chain is drawn from a study of CD8 T cells in Susac syndrome. Germline values: CDR1 LGHNA, CDR2 YSLEER. J lost 2 bases, V lost 2 bases, and 2 bases had no gene match. This CDR3 comprises 14 residues. With random hexamers, reverse transcription was performed on about 0.5 to 1 ug of RNA. The method of amplification for TCR beta CDR3 was immunoSEQ multiplex PCR, covering 54 Vbeta and 13 Jbeta. TCRdb passed the immunoSEQ multiplex PCR reads through MiXCR, listing each CDR3 protein once. The table records 120,000 or so distinct CDR3 sequences, about 95% of them present only once. Sequencing was performed on CD4+ T cells from PBMCs. The chain couples TRBV4-3 to TRBJ2-5; TRBD2 aligns across 7 bases. The TCR was taken from a human donor in good health. CDR3: CASSQQRGQETQYF. The CDR3 region has the DNA TGCGCCAGCAGCCAACAGCGGGGTCAAGAGACCCAGTACTTC.